This entry lists 24 T cell receptor beta chains sequenced from one sample in a study of blood T cell repertoires in COVID-19. The assay was immunoSEQ multiplex PCR, and TCRdb's table has in-frame clones only and misses some. Of roughly 200,000 clones in the sample, 75% to 90% were seen once. Sequenced sample: peripheral blood. Source of these receptors: a woman of 80 years or more with COVID-19, enrolled during active disease.

J is TRBJ2-1 and V is TRBV19, with 9 bases that match TRBD2. The V and J ends lost 6 bases and 7 bases, in that order; junction bases with no gene match: 10. The CDR3 is made up of 15 amino acids. CDR1 is LNHDA, CDR2 SQIVND, per germline (reference sequence). The CDR3 is CASSPAGGLWNEQFF. The CDR3 DNA follows: TGTGCCAGTAGCCCCGCGGGAGGGCTTTGGAATGAGCAGTTCTTC.

The V and J genes are TRBV6-1 and TRBJ1-2; D may be TRBD1 (6 bases). V gave up 1 base and J gave up 5 bases, with 17 bases separating them. Germline CDR1 reads MNHNS; CDR2 reads SASEGT. The CDR3 totals 16 residues. CDR3 residues: CASSEVHRVGDYGYTF. CDR3 nucleotides: TGTGCCAGCAGTGAAGTTCACAGGGTGGGTGATTATGGCTACACCTTC.

The chain combines TRBV29-1 with TRBJ1-1, with D hard to call. Trimming removed 3 bases from V and 2 bases from J, with 10 bases in between. This CDR3 has 13 amino acids. Germline CDR1 and CDR2: SQVTM and ANQGSEA. CDR3 nucleotide sequence: TGCAGCGTTGATCTGGCAGTTAACACTGAAGCTTTCTTT. Residues: CSVDLAVNTEAFF.

The chain carries TRBV18 and TRBJ1-4, with D unresolved. The V end was cut by 4 bases, the J end by 1 base, with 10 bases between. Germline V gene sequence: CDR1 KGHSH, CDR2 LQKENI. This CDR3 contains 15 residues. The CDR3 region has the DNA TGTGCCAGCTCACTAACGGGGATAACTAATGAAAAACTGTTTTTT. This encodes CASSLTGITNEKLFF.

In its sample, this clone was seen once. The same CDR3 also results from other DNA sequences found in this sample. The genes are TRBV2 and TRBJ2-6; D not resolved. Germline V gene data show CDR1 as SNHLY and CDR2 as FYNNEI. The V end lost 7 bases, the J end lost 0 bases, and 10 bases lay between the germline ends. This CDR3 contains 15 residues. CDR3 region: CASIQQFSGANVLTF. CDR3 bases: TGTGCCAGCATACAACAGTTCTCTGGGGCCAACGTCCTGACTTTC.

V gene TRBV18 combines with J gene TRBJ2-7, with a possible D match to TRBD2 (6 bases). V gave up 3 bases and J gave up 6 bases, with 9 bases separating them. The V gene's germline CDR1 is KGHSH and CDR2 LQKENI. CDR3 size: 12 residues. CDR3 protein: CASSPFGGEQYF. The CDR3 DNA reads TGTGCCAGCTCACCGTTCGGGGGCGAGCAGTACTTC.

The rearrangement links TRBV4-1 to TRBJ2-1, with D maybe TRBD1 (5 bases). The CDR3 is 15 residues long. The germline gives CDR1 MGHRA, CDR2 YSYEKL. The V end was cut by 3 bases, the J end by 3 bases, with 12 bases between. CDR3 DNA: TGCGCCAGCAGCCAGGACACCCAAATCTACAATGAGCAGTTCTTC. Translating it yields CASSQDTQIYNEQFF.

V gene TRBV6-5 combines with J gene TRBJ1-2; D is ambiguous. The V gene lost 0 bases and the J gene lost 6 bases, with 11 bases spanning the gap. The CDR3 spans 14 residues. Germline V gene data show CDR1 as MNHEY and CDR2 as SVGAGI. CDR3 bases: TGTGCCAGCAGTTACTCGGCCGGGATCCATGGCTACACCTTC. Translated, it gives CASSYSAGIHGYTF.

CDR3 region: CASSRGGSSYNEQFF. DNA of the CDR3: TGTGCCAGCAGCCGCGGGGGAAGCTCCTACAATGAGCAGTTCTTC. The J gene is TRBJ2-1, the V gene TRBV5-4, with 7 bases lining up with TRBD2. CDR1 is SGHNT and CDR2 is YYREEE in the germline V gene (reference sequence). The CDR3 contains 15 residues. V gave up 4 bases and J gave up 0 bases; unmatched junction bases: 4.

V usage is TRBV9 and J usage is TRBJ2-1; TRBD2 matches at 9 bases. The CDR3 has 15 residues. Trimming at V came to 1 base and at J to 8 bases, leaving 7 bases not matched to a gene. CDR1 is SGDLS, CDR2 YYNGEE, per germline. CDR3 sequence: CASSVYLAGIDEQFF. In nucleotides, the CDR3 is TGTGCCAGCAGCGTATATCTAGCGGGAATCGATGAGCAGTTCTTC.

The CDR3 DNA sequence: TGCGCCAGCAGCCCTCGGGGGGGCAATCAGCCCCAGCATTTT. This codes for CASSPRGGNQPQHF. The rearrangement links TRBV5-1 to TRBJ1-5; the D gene is possibly TRBD1 (5 bases). This CDR3 spans 14 amino acids. Per the germline V gene, CDR1 is SGHRS and CDR2 is YFSETQ. Trimming stripped 4 bases from V and 2 bases from J, with 10 bases between.

The rearrangement links TRBV11-2 to TRBJ1-3; TRBD1 matches 8 bases. V was pared by 6 bases and J by 0 bases, with 4 bases of the junction left unmatched. Looked up from germline, CDR1 is SGHAT and CDR2 is FQNNGV. The CDR3 sequence is 15 residues long. The CDR3 nucleotides are TGTGCCAGCAGGGACAGGGACCTCTCTGGAAACACCATATATTTT. Translating it yields CASRDRDLSGNTIYF.

The genes are TRBV7-8 and TRBJ1-2, with 8 positions matching TRBD1. The V gene's germline CDR1 is SGHVS and CDR2 FQNEAQ. The CDR3 has 11 amino acids. CDR3 sequence (DNA): TGTGCGGGCCAGGGGGCGAACGGCTACACCTTC. Protein sequence: CAGQGANGYTF.

This clone was counted many times. J is TRBJ2-2 and V is TRBV6-5; 11 nucleotides match TRBD1. Germline CDR1 and CDR2: MNHEY and SVGAGI. J was trimmed by 6 bases and V by 10 bases; bases with no gene match: 7. The CDR3 loop spans 14 amino acids. CDR3 region: CATWWTGGPGELFF. In DNA form, the CDR3 reads TGTGCCACCTGGTGGACAGGGGGCCCCGGGGAGCTGTTTTTT.

The CDR3 spells CASSLRLNNEQFF. CDR3 nucleotides: TGTGCCAGCAGCTTAAGACTAAACAATGAGCAGTTCTTC. This rearrangement joins TRBV7-9 to TRBJ2-1, with D perhaps TRBD2 (5 bases). The length of the CDR3 is 13 residues. Trimming pared 2 bases from V and 5 bases from J, leaving 7 bases between. Looked up from germline, CDR1 is SEHNR and CDR2 is FQNEAQ (reference sequence).

The rearrangement links TRBV5-1 to TRBJ1-1; tentative D call: TRBD1 (6 bases). CDR1 SGHRS and CDR2 YFSETQ come from the germline V gene. V was shortened by 2 bases and J by 5 bases, with 13 bases between the two germline ends. The CDR3 runs to 14 residues. This CDR3 reads CASSLEGGKTEAFF. As DNA, the CDR3 is TGCGCCAGCAGCTTAGAAGGGGGAAAGACTGAAGCTTTCTTT.

This clone occurred a few times. The chain uses TRBV6-5 and TRBJ1-5; D possibly corresponds to TRBD1 (6 bases). This CDR3 has 14 residues. Trimming removed 7 bases at V and 1 base at J, with 11 bases between. Germline CDR1 is MNHEY and CDR2 is SVGAGI. The CDR3 is CASTGQISNQPQHF. CDR3 in DNA: TGTGCCAGCACTGGACAGATAAGCAATCAGCCCCAGCATTTT.

This clone has more than one count but fewer than ten. The J gene is TRBJ1-1, the V gene TRBV7-9; D ambiguous. Germline loops: CDR1 SEHNR, CDR2 FQNEAQ (reference sequence). This CDR3 comprises 15 residues. Trimming shortened V by 1 base and J by 1 base, and 10 bases separated the two germline ends. Here the CDR3 DNA reads TGTGCCAGCAGCTTAGTGGAGGTGGGGAACACTGAAGCTTTCTTT. Its translation: CASSLVEVGNTEAFF.

This chain's CDR3 is CASSWTRGEKLFF. In nucleotides, the CDR3 is TGTGCCAGCAGTTGGACCCGGGGGGAAAAACTGTTTTTT. The chain joins TRBV27 to TRBJ1-4; possible D gene TRBD1, 5 bases. V was pared by 4 bases and J by 8 bases, with 11 bases between. CDR3 length: 13 residues. Germline V gives CDR1 MNHEY, CDR2 SMNVEV (reference sequence).

The chain carries TRBV4-2 and TRBJ2-1, with a possible D match to TRBD1 (6 bases). Germline loops: CDR1 LGHNA, CDR2 YNFKEQ. The CDR3 contains 14 residues. Trimming removed 1 base from V and 7 bases from J, with 11 bases in between. The CDR3 bases are TGTGCCAGCAGCCAAGTTGCAGGGGAGAATGAGCAGTTCTTC. Its protein product is CASSQVAGENEQFF.

The CDR3 DNA reads TGTGCCAGCAGTAATGGGGCGGGAGTTACAGATACGCAGTATTTT. Protein product: CASSNGAGVTDTQYF. This chain uses TRBV2 with TRBJ2-3, with TRBD2 matching 7 bases. Trimming at V came to 5 bases and at J to 3 bases, leaving 8 bases not matched to a gene. Per the germline V gene, CDR1 is SNHLY and CDR2 is FYNNEI. The length of the CDR3 is 15 residues.

The CDR3 DNA reads TGTGCCAGCAGCTTTCAGGGGTCTGGGGCCAACGTCCTGACTTTC. Encoded protein: CASSFQGSGANVLTF. This chain connects TRBV7-9 to TRBJ2-6; tentative D call: TRBD1 (6 bases). The CDR3 covers 15 residues. Trimming took off 3 bases at V and 1 base at J, with 7 bases between the two ends. Germline V lookup: CDR1 SEHNR, CDR2 FQNEAQ (reference sequence). The full variable domain, with the rest looked up from reference TRBV7-9 and TRBJ2-6, is DTGVSQNPRHKITKRGQNVTFRCDPISEHNRLYWYRQTLGQGPEFLTYFQNEAQLEKSRLLSDRFSAERPKGSFSTLEIQRTEQGDSAMYLCASSFQGSGANVLTFGAGSRLTVL.

This clone was seen a single time. The chain is built from TRBV10-3 and TRBJ1-1; no clear D. V was trimmed by 5 bases and J by 0 bases, leaving 13 bases between them. There are 15 residues in the CDR3. Germline CDR1 reads ENHRY; CDR2 reads SYGVKD. For the CDR3, the DNA is TGTGCCATCAGTCCTACGGGATTCATGAACACTGAAGCTTTCTTT. As protein: CAISPTGFMNTEAFF.

The rearrangement joins TRBV19 to TRBJ2-3; D gene unclear. V shed 8 bases and J shed 0 bases, with 9 bases lying between them. Germline lookup yields CDR1 LNHDA and CDR2 SQIVND (reference sequence). The CDR3 sequence is 13 residues long. CDR3 sequence reads: CASRKTSTDTQYF. CDR3 DNA: TGTGCCAGTCGCAAGACTAGCACAGATACGCAGTATTTT.